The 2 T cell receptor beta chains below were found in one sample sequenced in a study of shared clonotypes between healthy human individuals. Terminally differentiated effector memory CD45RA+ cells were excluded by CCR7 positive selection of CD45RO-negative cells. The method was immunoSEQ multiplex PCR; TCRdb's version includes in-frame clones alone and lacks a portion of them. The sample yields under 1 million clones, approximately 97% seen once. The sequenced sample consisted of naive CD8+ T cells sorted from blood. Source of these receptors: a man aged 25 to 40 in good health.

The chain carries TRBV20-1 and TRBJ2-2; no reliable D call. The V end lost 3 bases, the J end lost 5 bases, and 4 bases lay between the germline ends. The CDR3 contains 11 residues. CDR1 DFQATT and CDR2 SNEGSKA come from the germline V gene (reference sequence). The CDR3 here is CSASFTGELFF. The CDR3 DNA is TGCAGTGCTAGTTTTACCGGGGAGCTGTTTTTT.

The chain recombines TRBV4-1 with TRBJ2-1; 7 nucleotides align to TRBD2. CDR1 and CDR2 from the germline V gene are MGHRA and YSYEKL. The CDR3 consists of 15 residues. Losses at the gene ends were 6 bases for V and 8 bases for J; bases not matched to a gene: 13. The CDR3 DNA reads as TGCGCCAGCAGATTTGGGACTAACCGAGGGGATGAGCAGTTCTTC. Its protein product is CASRFGTNRGDEQFF.